Below, 29 T cell receptor beta chains from the same sample are listed, as sequenced in a study of T cells in Graves' hyperthyroidism and ophthalmopathy. The TCR beta CDR3 regions underwent amplification using RNA transcripts as the source. First-round RT-PCR targeting the TCR CDR3 was performed with the HTBI primer set. TCRdb reprocessed the multiplex PCR reads via MiXCR and lists one record per CDR3 protein. Of 300,000 to 500,000 distinct CDR3 sequences listed, under 15% are singletons. The sequenced sample was blood. The source of these receptors is a woman in her 30s with Graves' hyperthyroidism.

This clonotype was seen more than once but under ten times. The chain joins TRBV4-1 to TRBJ2-1, with 8 bases aligning to TRBD1. This CDR3 spans 16 amino acids. The germline V gene has CDR1 MGHRA and CDR2 YSYEKL. Losses at the gene ends were 0 bases for V and 7 bases for J; bases not matched to a gene: 8. The CDR3 is CASSQDPPTGENEQFF. As DNA, the CDR3 is TGCGCCAGCAGCCAAGATCCCCCGACAGGGGAGAATGAGCAGTTCTTC.

This clonotype was counted many times. V usage is TRBV2 and J usage is TRBJ2-7; D unclear. The germline gives CDR1 SNHLY, CDR2 FYNNEI. The CDR3 runs to 15 residues. Trimming removed 5 bases from V and 1 base from J, with 15 bases in between. The CDR3 sequence: CASSSYSRRSYEQYF. CDR3 in DNA: TGTGCCAGCAGTTCTTATAGCCGGCGGTCCTACGAGCAGTACTTC.

This clonotype occurred many times. The junction departs from the called germline gene at one end, perhaps through a read error. The chain is built from TRBV3-1 and TRBJ2-3; D unclear. Germline V CDR1 and CDR2: LGHDT, YNNKEL (reference sequence). The CDR3 spans 13 residues. The CDR3 is CASSQEPAATQCF. In DNA form, the CDR3 reads TGTGCCAGCAGCCAAGAACCCGCGGCCACGCAGTGTTTT.

Only a few counts were recorded for this clonotype. The V gene is TRBV7-9, the J gene TRBJ2-1, with D perhaps being TRBD1 or TRBD2 (5 bases each). The germline V gene encodes CDR1 SEHNR and CDR2 FQNEAQ (reference sequence). The CDR3 sequence is 14 residues long. V was pared by 0 bases and J by 7 bases, with 10 bases between. The CDR3 reads CASSLASGPNEQFF. DNA of the CDR3: TGTGCCAGCAGCTTAGCGTCGGGGCCGAATGAGCAGTTCTTC.

Points on this clonotype: One base away lies a much larger clone, so this may be a sequencing read error. The chain employs TRBV7-9 and TRBJ2-5; TRBD1 agrees at 12 bases. Germline-derived CDR1 and CDR2 are SEHNR and FQNEAQ (reference sequence). The CDR3 totals 15 residues. This CDR3 is CAGSSGQGAEETQYF. The CDR3 DNA reads as TGTGCCGGCAGCTCGGGACAGGGGGCTGAGGAGACCCAGTACTTC.

The rearrangement uses TRBV18 and TRBJ1-2; unclear D gene. Germline V gene lookup returns CDR1 KGHSH and CDR2 LQKENI. The ends were cut back, 3 bases at V and 4 bases at J, with 9 bases in the middle. The CDR3 is made up of 13 amino acids. The CDR3 DNA reads TGTGCCAGCTCACCCGAGGGTTTCTATGGCTACACCTTC. Its translation: CASSPEGFYGYTF. The whole variable domain, filled in from reference TRBV18 and TRBJ1-2, reads NAGVMQNPRHLVRRRGQEARLRCSPMKGHSHVYWYRQLPEEGLKFMVYLQKENIIDESGMPKERFSAEFPKEGPSILRIQQVVRGDSAAYFCASSPEGFYGYTFGSGTRLTVV.

On this clonotype itself: The junction departs from the called germline gene at one end, perhaps through a read error. The chain couples TRBV7-3 to TRBJ2-5; 7 bases line up with TRBD2. CDR1 SGHTA and CDR2 FQGTGA come from the germline V gene. The CDR3 has 13 amino acids. CDR3 region: CASSLGGREAQYF. The CDR3 bases are TGTGCCAGCAGCTTGGGCGGGAGAGAGGCCCAGTACTTC.

A single count supports this clonotype. The CDR3 DNA reads TGCAGTGCTAGAGAAATACGGTCGCGCTTCGGATATGGCTACACCTTC. It codes for CSAREIRSRFGYGYTF. This chain joins TRBV20-1 and TRBJ1-2; D gene unclear. This CDR3 has 16 amino acids. Germline CDR1 is DFQATT and CDR2 is SNEGSKA (reference sequence). Trimming removed 0 bases at V and 5 bases at J, with 19 bases between.

Regarding this clonotype: A read error may be the cause here, since a much bigger clone is one base away. The chain combines TRBV28 with TRBJ2-4; 9 nucleotides match TRBD2. The CDR3 contains 16 residues. Germline CDR1 and CDR2: MDHEN and SYDVKM. CDR3 nucleotide sequence: TGTGCCAGCAGTAACGGGCTAGCGGGGTACAAAAACATTCAGTGCTTC. Amino acids: CASSNGLAGYKNIQCF.

The gene calls are TRBV27 and TRBJ1-1, with 9 bases matching TRBD1. Unmatched junction bases numbered 10, after V lost 8 bases and J lost 6 bases. Per germline, CDR1 MNHEY and CDR2 SMNVEV (reference sequence). This CDR3 has 14 residues. The CDR3 loop is CASFTGTGLPEAFF. CDR3 DNA: TGTGCCAGCTTTACCGGGACAGGGCTCCCTGAAGCTTTCTTT.

Many counts were recorded for this clonotype. J is TRBJ2-4 and V is TRBV6-1; TRBD1 is a possible D gene (6 bases). This CDR3 has 17 residues. Germline V gene lookup returns CDR1 MNHNS and CDR2 SASEGT. V lost 3 bases, J lost 5 bases, and 20 bases lay in between. The CDR3 is CASSDGTAGEFENIQYF. The CDR3 DNA follows: TGTGCCAGCAGTGACGGGACGGCAGGGGAGTTCGAAAACATTCAGTACTTC.

In the case of this clonotype: Being one base from a much bigger clone, this may be a read error. The chain combines TRBV30 with TRBJ2-5; D is perhaps TRBD1 (5 bases). Germline loops: CDR1 GTSNPN, CDR2 SVGIG (reference sequence). The CDR3 has 11 residues. Trimming took 5 bases from V and 9 from J, leaving 13 bases between them. CDR3 loop: CAWGQGEAQYF. CDR3 DNA: TGTGCCTGGGGGCAGGGTGAGGCCCAGTACTTC.

The V and J genes are TRBV28 and TRBJ1-1, with 9 bases aligning to TRBD1. Germline V gene lookup returns CDR1 MDHEN and CDR2 SYDVKM. Unmatched junction bases numbered 9, after V lost 6 bases and J lost 7 bases. The CDR3 length is 14 residues. CDR3 DNA: TGTGCCAGCAGGGGCGGACAGGGGCCGGGTGAAGCTTTCTTT. The encoded protein is CASRGGQGPGEAFF.

The table lists this clonotype with many counts. The chain has TRBV6-5 and TRBJ2-7; 7 nucleotides line up with TRBD2. This CDR3 has 14 residues. The ends lost 0 bases at V and 3 bases at J; junction bases unmatched: 2. Germline lookup yields CDR1 MNHEY and CDR2 SVGAGI. The CDR3 loop is CASSYSASGYEQYF. Here the CDR3 DNA reads TGTGCCAGCAGTTACTCGGCTAGCGGCTACGAGCAGTACTTC.

This rearrangement joins TRBV20-1 to TRBJ2-1, with D hard to call. V lost 0 bases, J lost 4 bases, and 13 bases lay in between. CDR3 length: 15 amino acids. The germline CDR1 and CDR2 sequences are DFQATT and SNEGSKA (reference sequence). The CDR3 spells CSARDRSESYNEQFF. Here the CDR3 DNA reads TGCAGTGCTAGAGATCGGTCAGAAAGTTACAATGAGCAGTTCTTC.

This clonotype has a handful of counts. The chain couples TRBV20-1 to TRBJ1-2; 8 bases line up with TRBD1. V was pared by 2 bases and J by 8 bases, with 13 bases of the junction left unmatched. The V gene's germline CDR1 is DFQATT and CDR2 SNEGSKA (reference sequence). CDR3 size: 15 residues. In DNA form, the CDR3 reads TGCAGTGCTAGACCCCGGGACAGGTTAATAGAGGGCTACACCTTC. It translates to CSARPRDRLIEGYTF.

This clonotype has only a few counts. The chain recombines TRBV5-1 with TRBJ2-5; 9 bases fit TRBD2. Germline assignment: CDR1 SGHRS and CDR2 YFSETQ. V was clipped by 1 base and J by 5 bases; unmatched bases: 9. This CDR3 is 16 amino acids long. CDR3 in DNA: TGCGCCAGCAGCTTGAACGTAGCGGGAGTACAGGAGACCCAGTACTTC. It encodes CASSLNVAGVQETQYF.

V and J are TRBV18 and TRBJ2-1; the D is unclear. Trimming stripped 2 bases from V and 10 bases from J, with 12 bases between. The germline CDR1 and CDR2 sequences are KGHSH and LQKENI. The CDR3 has 13 residues. CDR3 sequence reads: CASSPVPFKEQFF. The DNA of the CDR3 is TGTGCCAGCTCACCAGTCCCTTTCAAAGAGCAGTTCTTC.

This clonotype was seen ten or more times. Here the CDR3 DNA reads TGTGCCAGCAGCCCCATCGAGGGGGCAGATACGCAGTATTTT. The encoded protein is CASSPIEGADTQYF. V gene TRBV11-3 combines with J gene TRBJ2-3; TRBD1 is a possible D gene (6 bases). The CDR3 is 14 residues long. Germline loops: CDR1 SGHNT, CDR2 YENEEA. Trimming shortened V by 5 bases and J by 4 bases, and 13 bases separated the two germline ends.

There are many counts of this clonotype. This rearrangement joins TRBV3-1 to TRBJ2-1; D is unresolved. This CDR3 contains 12 residues. The germline V and J ends were trimmed by 2 bases and 8 bases, with 7 bases remaining between them. The V gene's germline CDR1 is LGHDT and CDR2 YNNKEL (reference sequence). The CDR3 is CASSQREHEQFF. The CDR3 DNA follows: TGTGCCAGCAGCCAAAGGGAACATGAGCAGTTCTTC.

The chain employs TRBV19 and TRBJ1-1; D is unclear. Germline assignment: CDR1 LNHDA and CDR2 SQIVND (reference sequence). The CDR3 sequence is 13 residues long. Trimming pared 1 base from V and 11 bases from J, leaving 14 bases between. The CDR3 nucleotides read TGTGCCAGTAGTATAGGGACGGAGACGTGGGCTTTCTTT. It yields the protein CASSIGTETWAFF.

This clonotype was observed a few times. This chain connects TRBV20-1 to TRBJ1-1; possibly TRBD1 for D (6 bases). The V and J ends lost 0 bases and 3 bases respectively, with 14 bases between them. The CDR3 sequence is 15 residues long. CDR1 is DFQATT, CDR2 SNEGSKA, per germline (reference sequence). CDR3 nucleotide sequence: TGCAGTGCTAGAGATTCCCGCCAGGGGTACACTGAAGCTTTCTTT. This encodes CSARDSRQGYTEAFF.

The CDR3 DNA sequence: TGTGCCAGCAGACCCACCCGCCCTGGGGGCCTTAATAATGAAAAACTGTTTTTT. Its translation: CASRPTRPGGLNNEKLFF. The chain links TRBV6-2 or TRBV6-3 to TRBJ1-4; a weak D match, TRBD1 (6 bases). Germline V lookup: CDR1 MNHEY, CDR2 SVGEGT. The CDR3 extends over 18 amino acids. With 6 bases removed from V and 4 bases from J, the gap between germline ends came to 24 bases.

The chain is built from TRBV12-3 or TRBV12-4 and TRBJ2-3, with 7 bases aligning to TRBD1. The CDR3 has 15 residues. Trimming at V came to 3 bases and at J to 0 bases, leaving 3 bases not matched to a gene. CDR3 in DNA: TGTGCCAGCAGTTTGTGGGACAGCAGCACAGATACGCAGTATTTT. The encoded protein is CASSLWDSSTDTQYF.

This clonotype occurred many times. This chain uses TRBV29-1 with TRBJ2-1; TRBD1 matches at 7 bases. With 5 bases clipped from V and 4 bases from J, the junction kept 8 bases outside the gene matches. Germline lookup yields CDR1 SQVTM and CDR2 ANQGSEA. This CDR3 spans 14 amino acids. DNA for the CDR3: TGCAGCGTTACCGGGACAGCTCTGTACAATGAGCAGTTCTTC. Translating gives CSVTGTALYNEQFF.

This clonotype was counted many times. CDR3 DNA: TGTGCCAGCAGAGGGGACAGCAGGGGCGAGCAGTACTTC. Translation gives CASRGDSRGEQYF. The chain has TRBV2 and TRBJ2-7; 7 bases align to TRBD1. Trimming took 6 bases from V and 6 from J; bases not matched to a gene: 8. Germline-derived CDR1 and CDR2 are SNHLY and FYNNEI. This CDR3 is built from 13 residues.

This clonotype has more than one count but fewer than ten. The chain recombines TRBV18 with TRBJ2-7, with 9 bases that match TRBD1. The junction had 6 bases not matched to a gene; V was cut back by 3 bases and J by 6 bases. CDR1 KGHSH and CDR2 LQKENI come from the germline V gene. The CDR3 contains 14 residues. CDR3 sequence: CASSPRTGAGEQYF. CDR3 nucleotides: TGTGCCAGCTCACCTCGGACAGGGGCGGGCGAGCAGTACTTC.

This clonotype was recorded at least ten times. The V call is TRBV12-3 or TRBV12-4, the J call TRBJ2-5, with 7 bases fitting TRBD2. The CDR3 runs to 17 residues. V was pared by 7 bases and J by 5 bases, with 19 bases of the junction left unmatched. CDR3 region: CASTLGERDDGMETQYF. In DNA, the CDR3 is TGTGCCAGCACCCTGGGGGAGCGGGACGACGGGATGGAGACCCAGTACTTC.

This clonotype was recorded many times. The chain uses TRBV28 and TRBJ2-7; a possible D gene is TRBD2 (6 bases). The CDR3 runs to 13 residues. V was trimmed by 3 bases and J by 3 bases, leaving 9 bases between them. CDR1 and CDR2 from the germline V gene are MDHEN and SYDVKM. The CDR3: CASSLVSGYEQYF. The CDR3 DNA follows: TGTGCCAGCAGTTTGGTTAGCGGCTACGAGCAGTACTTC.